This TCR beta chain was sequenced for a study of CD8 T cells in ankylosing spondylitis. Points from the study as a whole: For ankylosing spondylitis blood, a TCR beta motif of several highly homologous variants appeared characteristic. Within matched ankylosing spondylitis synovial fluid, disease-linked clones were reportedly significantly enriched. Past research had described some motif variants in reactive arthritis synovial fluid and blood. A CD8+ phenotype characterized the disease-linked clones, which were relatively rare in peripheral blood.

CDR1 and CDR2 from the germline V gene are SQVTM and ANQGSEA. The CDR3 extends over 12 amino acids. The V end lost 4 bases, the J end lost 6 bases, and 9 bases lay between the germline ends. The authors made TCR beta libraries by quantitative 5'-RACE with molecular barcodes. Each CDR3 protein gets one entry after TCRdb re-called the 5' RACE reads with MiXCR. The sample holds about 800,000 distinct CDR3 sequences, roughly 10% seen once. Points on this clonotype: As yet, its antigen is unknown.

The chain is built from TRBV29-1 and TRBJ2-2; D remains unclear. The sequencing sample was made of blood, either unsorted or a sorted T cell fraction (not recorded which). The sequence was obtained from a male donor with ankylosing spondylitis. The CDR3 reads CSVVQSPGELFF. The CDR3 region has the DNA TGCAGCGTTGTTCAGAGTCCCGGGGAGCTGTTTTTT.